Below, 8 T cell receptor beta chains from the same sample are listed, as sequenced in a study of blood T cell repertoires in COVID-19. This table comes from immunoSEQ multiplex PCR, and its TCRdb copy is limited to in-frame clones, with some not included. Of approximately 220,000 clones in the sample, approximately 86% were seen once. The sequencing input was PBMCs or T cells enriched from blood (not recorded which). The origin of the receptors is a woman between 25 and 40 years old with acute COVID-19.

The chain has TRBV11-1 and TRBJ2-5; 7 bases match TRBD1. Germline lookup yields CDR1 SGHAT and CDR2 FQDESV (reference sequence). This CDR3 is built from 15 residues. V trimming: 0 bases; J trimming: 5 bases; junction bases outside the gene matches: 6. This CDR3 reads CASSLAATGPETQYF. CDR3 sequence (DNA): TGTGCCAGCAGCTTAGCTGCGACAGGGCCGGAGACCCAGTACTTC.

As concerns this clone: Other DNA sequences from this sample encode an identical CDR3 as well. The J gene is TRBJ2-3, the V gene TRBV18; 7 bases align to TRBD2. This CDR3 has 15 residues. After removal of 2 bases from V and 1 base from J, the junction contained 3 bases not matched to a gene. Germline V gives CDR1 KGHSH, CDR2 LQKENI. The DNA of the CDR3 is TGTGCCAGCTCACCAGGCCTAGCGGGCACAGATACGCAGTATTTT. Translation gives CASSPGLAGTDTQYF.

The chain employs TRBV29-1 and TRBJ2-3; TRBD2 is a possible D gene (6 bases). CDR1 and CDR2 (germline): SQVTM, ANQGSEA. The CDR3 totals 16 residues. Trimming stripped 7 bases from V and 5 bases from J, with 25 bases between. In DNA form, the CDR3 reads TGCAGCGCTGCTCGGGGAGGCAGTCGCTCAAGAGATACGCAGTATTTT. It yields the protein CSAARGGSRSRDTQYF.

This rearrangement joins TRBV7-9 to TRBJ1-2; 11 nucleotides agree with TRBD1. J lost 0 bases, V lost 6 bases, and 6 bases had no gene match. CDR1 and CDR2 (germline): SEHNR, FQNEAQ (reference sequence). This CDR3 has 16 amino acids. DNA for the CDR3: TGTGCCAGCAGTAAGGGACAGGGGGGAGCTAACTATGGCTACACCTTC. This codes for CASSKGQGGANYGYTF.

The CDR3 DNA sequence: TGTGCCAGCAGTCTATCTTCTGTGTCTGGAAACACCATATATTTT. Amino acid sequence: CASSLSSVSGNTIYF. The chain recombines TRBV6-5 with TRBJ1-3; D is uncertain. The ends were cut back, 5 bases at V and 1 base at J, with 12 bases in the middle. This CDR3 is 15 amino acids long. The germline gives CDR1 MNHEY, CDR2 SVGAGI.

V is TRBV7-9 and J is TRBJ2-5; maybe TRBD2 (6 bases). V was trimmed by 1 base and J by 4 bases, leaving 13 bases between them. Per germline, CDR1 SEHNR and CDR2 FQNEAQ (reference sequence). The CDR3 is 15 residues long. The CDR3 nucleotides read TGTGCCAGCAGCTTAGGAGCGGGTGAGGGAGAGACCCAGTACTTC. Encoded protein: CASSLGAGEGETQYF.

The table lists this clone with a count of one. The J gene is TRBJ2-6, the V gene TRBV7-2; D unresolved. V lost 5 bases and J 1 base, leaving 9 bases between the germline ends. The CDR3 is made up of 15 amino acids. Germline lookup yields CDR1 SGHTA and CDR2 FQGNSA. The DNA of the CDR3 is TGTGCCAGCAGCCTATCCGCATCTGGGGCCAACGTCCTGACTTTC. This codes for CASSLSASGANVLTF. Based on the CDR3 plus reference TRBV7-2 and TRBJ2-6, the full variable domain is GAGVSQSPSNKVTEKGKDVELRCDPISGHTALYWYRQSLGQGLEFLIYFQGNSAPDKSGLPSDRFSAERTGGSVSTLTIQRTQQEDSAVYLCASSLSASGANVLTFGAGSRLTVL.

The chain uses TRBV29-1 and TRBJ1-2, with no clear D. V was cut by 6 bases and J by 5 bases, with 19 bases left in between. Germline CDR1 and CDR2: SQVTM and ANQGSEA. The CDR3 spans 14 residues. This CDR3 is CSVERFSRIYGYTF. Here the CDR3 DNA reads TGCAGCGTAGAGAGGTTTTCGAGAATTTATGGCTACACCTTC.